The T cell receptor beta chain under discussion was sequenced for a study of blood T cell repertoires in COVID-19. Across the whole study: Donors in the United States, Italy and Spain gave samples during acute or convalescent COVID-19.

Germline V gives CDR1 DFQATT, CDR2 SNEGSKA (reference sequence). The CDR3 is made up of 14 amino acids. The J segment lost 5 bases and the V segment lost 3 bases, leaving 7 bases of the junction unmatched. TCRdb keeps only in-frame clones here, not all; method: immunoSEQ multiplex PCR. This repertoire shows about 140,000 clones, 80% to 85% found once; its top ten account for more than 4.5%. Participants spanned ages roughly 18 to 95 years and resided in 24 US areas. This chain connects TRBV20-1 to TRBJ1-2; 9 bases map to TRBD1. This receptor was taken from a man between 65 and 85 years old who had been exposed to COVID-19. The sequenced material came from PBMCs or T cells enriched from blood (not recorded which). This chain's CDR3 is CSASAPGQGYGYTF. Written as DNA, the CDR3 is TGCAGTGCTAGTGCACCGGGACAGGGTTATGGCTACACCTTC.